This entry describes one T cell receptor (beta chain). The data stem from a study of blood T cell repertoires in COVID-19. Study context: Both acute and convalescent COVID-19 samples were obtained from the United States, Italy and Spain. From T cells, B-cell-depleted T cells, or PBMCs came the material, which was cDNA or gDNA.

The CDR3 length is 13 residues. Germline-derived CDR1 and CDR2 are LGHDT and YNNKEL (reference sequence). Trimming shortened V by 3 bases and J by 0 bases, and 3 bases separated the two germline ends. Enrolled during active infection, Seattle patients were then followed longitudinally. Study processing details: Amplified reference gene primers provided the basis for estimating nucleated cell counts. Measured with immunoSEQ multiplex PCR; TCRdb has only the in-frame clones, and not every one. D and trimming were read from the DNA, whereas the V and J calls and clone size are those reported in that table. Among roughly 440,000 clones listed, about nine tenths were seen once.

This clonotype was sampled from a woman in her fifties or sixties with COVID-19, enrolled during active disease. The gene calls are TRBV3-1 (or the pseudogene TRBV3-2) and TRBJ2-1; D uncertain. The specimen was peripheral blood. CDR3 DNA sequence: TGTGCCAGCAGCCACAGCTCCTACAATGAGCAGTTCTTC. Translating gives CASSHSSYNEQFF.